This TCR beta chain comes out of a study of cytomegalovirus exposure and HLA in healthy donors. Between the trimmed V and J ends, which lost 7 bases and 6 bases, there was a span of 12 bases. The CDR3 consists of 13 residues. Germline V gene data show CDR1 as SGHTA and CDR2 as FQGTGA. The PCR used 60 Vbeta and 13 Jbeta primers. Repertoires were generated with immunoSEQ multiplex PCR, while TCRdb's copy carries only in-frame clones and drops some. The profile covers under 200,000 clones, with about 71% appearing a single time and around 2.8% taken by the ten largest. This clonotype was sampled from a woman between 40 and 55 years old in good health and CMV-seropositive. The material sequenced was PBMCs. This chain links TRBV7-3 with TRBJ2-2; tentatively, D is TRBD1 (5 bases). The CDR3, as DNA: TGTGCCAGCACGGAAGTGGGGCCCGGGGAGCTGTTTTTT. Protein product: CASTEVGPGELFF.